This is a list of T cell receptor beta chains from one sample in a study of cytomegalovirus exposure and HLA in healthy donors. The protocol was immunoSEQ multiplex PCR, while the TCRdb copy is restricted to in-frame clones and leaves out a portion. The repertoire includes about 140,000 clones, 70% to 75% of them detected once, and around 15% sits in the top ten. Material for sequencing was PBMCs. These receptors came from a human donor in good health. Both conserved end residues are part of each CDR3. The D gene is left open where the match is weak. Size values are once, few and many counts, or a class for expanded clones, and some rows have none.

>16|TRBD2|TRBJ2-5|TRBV13|.
TGTGCCAGCACCTCACTAGCGGGGGGGATCCAAGAGACCCAGTACTTC
CASTSLAGGIQETQYF
>13|.|TRBJ1-1|TRBV19|.
TGTGCCAGTAGCGCCTCACGGGACACTGAAGCTTTCTTT
CASSASRDTEAFF
>12|.|TRBJ2-1|TRBV9|.
TGTGCCAGCAGCGTAGGAACTAGGCGTCTGTTCTTC
CASSVGTRRLFF
>14|.|TRBJ2-2|TRBV18|few
TGTGCCAGCTCGCCACAACGGGTGGCCGGGGAGCTGTTTTTT
CASSPQRVAGELFF
>18|TRBD2|TRBJ2-7|TRBV4-2|.
TGTGCCAGCAGCCAAGAGGGACTAGCGGGGGGGCCCTCCTACGAGCAGTACTTC
CASSQEGLAGGPSYEQYF
>15|.|TRBJ1-2|TRBV6-1|.
TGTGCCAGCAGTGAAGAGCCAGGGGAAAACTATGGCTACACCTTC
CASSEEPGENYGYTF
>15|.|TRBJ2-5|TRBV25-1|.
TGTGCCAGCAGTGAATATCGGGCCGCGGGGGAGACCCAGTACTTC
CASSEYRAAGETQYF
>13|.|TRBJ2-7|TRBV19|.
TGTGCCAGTAGCCAGGACAAGACCTACGAGCAGTACTTC
CASSQDKTYEQYF
>16|.|TRBJ2-1|TRBV7-8|.
TGTGCCAGCAGCTTAGTATCTCTAGGAGCCTACAATGAGCAGTTCTTC
CASSLVSLGAYNEQFF
>16|.|TRBJ2-1|TRBV7-6|.
TGTGCCAGCAGCTTAGTGCGTTCGAGCTCCTACAATGAGCAGTTCTTC
CASSLVRSSSYNEQFF
>13|.|TRBJ2-7|TRBV27|few
TGTGCCAGCAGTTCCCAGGCCCCCTACGAGCAGTACTTC
CASSSQAPYEQYF
>15|.|TRBJ1-1|TRBV5-8|few
TGTGCCAGCAGCCCTCTCGGGTTGCGGGACACTGAAGCTTTCTTT
CASSPLGLRDTEAFF
>16|TRBD2|TRBJ2-5|TRBV7-2|.
TGTGCCAGCAGCCTAGGGCTAGCGGGAGCCCAAGAGACCCAGTACTTC
CASSLGLAGAQETQYF
>12|.|TRBJ1-1|TRBV15|.
TGTGCCACCGGGGGGATGAACACTGAAGCTTTCTTT
CATGGMNTEAFF
>15|.|TRBJ2-1|TRBV7-9|.
TGTGCCAGCAGCCCCCCGGGGGGCTACTACAATGAGCAGTTCTTC
CASSPPGGYYNEQFF
>15|.|TRBJ1-1|TRBV21-1|.
TGTGCCAGCAGCATATCAGAGGAGGGGAACACTGAAGCTTTCTTT
CASSISEEGNTEAFF
>13|.|TRBJ1-3|TRBV28|.
TGTGCCAGCAGTTGGGCCGCTGGAAACACCATATATTTT
CASSWAAGNTIYF
>14|TRBD2|TRBJ2-7|TRBV5-6|.
TGTGCCAGCAGCTTGCTAGCGGGAGTGGGCGAGCAGTACTTC
CASSLLAGVGEQYF
>15|.|TRBJ2-5|TRBV11-2|.
TGTGCCAGCAGCTTAATTCGGGGGAGAGTGGAGACCCAGTACTTC
CASSLIRGRVETQYF
>15|.|TRBJ1-2|TRBV5-5|.
TGTGCCAGCAGCTTGTCGCCGGGGTTGGACTATGGCTACACCTTC
CASSLSPGLDYGYTF
>13|TRBD2|TRBJ2-7|TRBV27|.
TGTGCCAGCAGATTAGCGGGATCCTACGAGCAGTACTTC
CASRLAGSYEQYF
>13|.|TRBJ2-5|TRBV27|.
TGTGCCAGCAGTTTTAACAGGGTGGAGACCCAGTACTTC
CASSFNRVETQYF
>14|.|TRBJ1-1|TRBV28|.
TGTGCCAGCAGTTTATTCAGGGAGAACACTGAAGCTTTCTTT
CASSLFRENTEAFF
>14|.|TRBJ2-2|TRBV7-9|.
TGTGCCAGCAGCCCCAACAGGAACATCGGGGAGCTGTTTTTT
CASSPNRNIGELFF
>11|.|TRBJ1-2|TRBV28|.
TGTGCCAGCAGCCGACTATGGGGCTACACCTTC
CASSRLWGYTF